This entry lists 3 T cell receptor beta chains sequenced from one sample in a study of identical twins. One entry per CDR3 protein results from TCRdb running MiXCR on the 5' RACE reads. The sample consists of about 480,000 distinct CDR3 sequences, 13% to 15% of them appearing once. This sample also belongs to another study, concerning yellow fever vaccine responses in identical twins.

The sequenced material came from CD4+ T cells sorted from blood. These receptors were taken from a woman aged 18-29 years in good health.

This sequence joins TRBV20-1 and TRBJ1-3; D uncertain. The germline V gene encodes CDR1 DFQATT and CDR2 SNEGSKA (reference sequence). Trimming took off 5 bases at V and 0 bases at J, with 11 bases between the two ends. CDR3 length: 14 residues. The CDR3: CSASRTDSGNTIYF. CDR3 nucleotides: TGCAGTGCTTCTAGGACTGACTCTGGAAACACCATATATTTT.

This chain connects TRBV4-3 to TRBJ2-1; D ambiguous. Germline-derived CDR1 and CDR2 are LGHNA and YSLEER. V was pared by 0 bases and J by 9 bases, with 9 bases between. CDR3 length equals 13 residues. The CDR3 spells CASSQDLWVEQFF. DNA of the CDR3: TGCGCCAGCAGCCAAGATCTCTGGGTTGAGCAGTTCTTC.

This clonotype was recorded a few times. The rearrangement links TRBV28 to TRBJ2-3, with D uncertain. The V and J ends lost 7 bases and 2 bases respectively, with 7 bases between them. The CDR3 length is 12 residues. Germline CDR1 reads MDHEN; CDR2 reads SYDVKM. CDR3 loop: CASKQLTDTQYF. As DNA, the CDR3 is TGTGCCAGCAAACAGCTCACAGATACGCAGTATTTT.